The 14 T cell receptor beta chains below were found in one sample sequenced in a study of vaccination effects on CD4 cells after COVID-19. Their antigen targets remain unknown. Sequencing used immunoSEQ multiplex PCR; TCRdb keeps in-frame clones, though not all of them. Among 55,000 or so clones, roughly two thirds were seen once, and the ten largest hold around 20%. Expansion of antigen-specific CD4+ T cells with viral peptide pools was carried out by the ViraFEST assay before sequencing. Culture lasted around eleven days before CD4+ T cell isolation. No vaccinee had earlier SARS-CoV-2 infection, and nucleocapsid antibodies were negative. The sequencing here drew on CD4+ T cells from PBMCs cultured with SARS-CoV-2 spike peptides, taken before COVID-19 vaccination. The receptors were gathered from a human donor who received a COVID-19 vaccine.

CDR3 nucleotides: TGCGCCAGCAGCCAAGAAAATGGCGGGGGGCAGTTCTTC. Translated, it gives CASSQENGGGQFF. The chain links TRBV4-3 to TRBJ2-1; 7 positions match TRBD2. The CDR3 has 13 amino acids. Germline lookup yields CDR1 LGHNA and CDR2 YSLEER. The V segment lost 0 bases and the J segment 12 bases; nucleotides outside the gene matches: 5.

J is TRBJ1-4 and V is TRBV11-2; D gene uncertain. Germline-derived CDR1 and CDR2 are SGHAT and FQNNGV. The germline V and J ends were trimmed by 5 bases and 8 bases, with 15 bases remaining between them. This CDR3 spans 14 amino acids. CDR3 coding DNA: TGTGCCAGCAGCCCGGGCCAGCCCGGGGAAAAACTGTTTTTT. As protein: CASSPGQPGEKLFF. The full variable domain, in which reference TRBV11-2 and TRBJ1-4 provide the parts outside the CDR3, is EAGVAQSPRYKIIEKRQSVAFWCNPISGHATLYWYQQILGQGPKLLIQFQNNGVVDDSQLPKDRFSAERLKGVDSTLKIQPAKLEDSAVYLCASSPGQPGEKLFFGSGTQLSVL.

The chain links TRBV5-4 to TRBJ1-2; possible D gene TRBD1, 5 bases. The CDR3 has 15 amino acids. V lost 4 bases to trimming and J lost 4 bases, with 17 bases between them. Germline V gene lookup returns CDR1 SGHNT and CDR2 YYREEE (reference sequence). CDR3 in DNA: TGTGCCAGCAGCCCACCTCCCGGGGACCTCTATGGCTACACCTTC. This encodes CASSPPPGDLYGYTF.

The genes are TRBV3-1 (or the pseudogene TRBV3-2) and TRBJ2-7; TRBD1 matches 10 bases. The CDR3 runs 13 residues. J lost 3 bases, V lost 4 bases, and 0 bases had no gene match. Looked up from germline, CDR1 is LGHDT and CDR2 is YNNKEL (reference sequence). Written as DNA, the CDR3 is TGTGCCAGCAGCCGGACAGGGGGCTACGAGCAGTACTTC. Translation: CASSRTGGYEQYF.

This clone was counted only a few times. CDR3 in DNA: TGCGCCAGCAGCTTTGGCCAGACAGTCTACGAGCAGTACTTC. The encoded protein is CASSFGQTVYEQYF. This chain uses TRBV5-1 with TRBJ2-7, with D perhaps TRBD1 (5 bases). V shed 2 bases and J shed 3 bases, with 12 bases lying between them. The CDR3 runs 14 residues. The germline V gene encodes CDR1 SGHRS and CDR2 YFSETQ.

The chain combines TRBV5-1 with TRBJ2-1, with 12 bases matching TRBD2. V trimming: 6 bases; J trimming: 7 bases; junction bases outside the gene matches: 8. Germline V gives CDR1 SGHRS, CDR2 YFSETQ. This CDR3 is 15 amino acids long. The CDR3 region has the DNA TGCGCCAGCACCCGACTAGCGGGAGAGGGGAATGAGCAGTTCTTC. Protein: CASTRLAGEGNEQFF. Looking up the rest from reference TRBV5-1 and TRBJ2-1 gives the full variable domain: KAGVTQTPRYLIKTRGQQVTLSCSPISGHRSVSWYQQTPGQGLQFLFEYFSETQRNKGNFPGRFSGRQFSNSRSEMNVSTLELGDSALYLCASTRLAGEGNEQFFGPGTRLTVL.

The CDR3 sequence is CASSVRGLGETQYF. The CDR3 nucleotides are TGTGCCAGCAGTGTAAGGGGCCTGGGGGAGACCCAGTACTTC. The chain employs TRBV27 and TRBJ2-5; D might be TRBD1 (5 bases). Trimming removed 5 bases at V and 5 bases at J, with 15 bases between. The CDR3 totals 14 residues. From germline, CDR1 is MNHEY and CDR2 SMNVEV (reference sequence).

The rearrangement uses TRBV5-1 and TRBJ2-2, with unresolved D. Looked up from germline, CDR1 is SGHRS and CDR2 is YFSETQ. Between the trimmed V and J ends, which lost 3 bases and 0 bases, there was a span of 3 bases. The CDR3 is 13 amino acids. The CDR3 sequence: CASSSTNTGELFF. The CDR3 bases are TGCGCCAGCAGCTCTACGAACACCGGGGAGCTGTTTTTT.

The rearrangement joins TRBV15 to TRBJ1-4; D not certain. The V end lost 0 bases, the J end lost 8 bases, and 13 bases lay between the germline ends. Germline CDR1 LNHNV, CDR2 YYDKDF (reference sequence). This CDR3 has 15 amino acids. CDR3 in DNA: TGTGCCACCAGCAGAGATCGGGTCAGTTCAGAAAAACTGTTTTTT. This gives the protein CATSRDRVSSEKLFF.

This chain connects TRBV2 to TRBJ1-6; 11 bases match TRBD1. The germline gives CDR1 SNHLY, CDR2 FYNNEI. The CDR3 is 15 residues long. The V gene end was trimmed by 6 bases and the J gene end by 5 bases; junction bases not matched to a gene: 3. Here the CDR3 DNA reads TGTGCCAGCAGCCGGGACAGGGGGGATAATTCACCCCTCCACTTT. It encodes CASSRDRGDNSPLHF.

The chain couples TRBV3-1 (or the pseudogene TRBV3-2) to TRBJ1-1, with D hard to call. V lost 4 bases, J lost 0 bases, and 15 bases lay in between. The CDR3 is made up of 16 amino acids. Germline V lookup: CDR1 LGHDT, CDR2 YNNKEL (reference sequence). CDR3 sequence reads: CASSRLGSPLNTEAFF. The CDR3 nucleotides read TGTGCCAGCAGCCGCCTGGGATCACCCTTGAACACTGAAGCTTTCTTT.

The V call is TRBV6-6, the J call TRBJ1-2; 7 nucleotides line up with TRBD1. CDR1 is MNHNY, CDR2 SVGAGI, per germline (reference sequence). Trimming removed 2 bases from V and 8 bases from J; junction bases left unmatched: 5. The CDR3 has 13 amino acids. Here the CDR3 DNA reads TGTGCCAGCAGTTACAGGGACAGCGGGGGCTACACCTTC. Its translation is CASSYRDSGGYTF.

Here the CDR3 DNA reads TGTGCCAGCAGCTCCGGACGGGACAGGGTGAATTCACCCCTCCACTTT. This translates into CASSSGRDRVNSPLHF. The chain carries TRBV7-6 and TRBJ1-6; 9 nucleotides align to TRBD1. V shed 4 bases, J shed 7 bases, and the junction held 8 bases outside the gene matches. The length of the CDR3 is 16 residues. CDR1 and CDR2 (germline): SGHVS, FNYEAQ.

The chain uses TRBV7-3 and TRBJ1-1; 7 bases line up with TRBD1. This CDR3 comprises 14 residues. With 5 bases clipped from V and 0 bases from J, the junction kept 3 bases outside the gene matches. Germline V gives CDR1 SGHTA, CDR2 FQGTGA. The CDR3 DNA follows: TGTGCCAGCAGCCAGGGGACAGTGAACACTGAAGCTTTCTTT. Translation: CASSQGTVNTEAFF.